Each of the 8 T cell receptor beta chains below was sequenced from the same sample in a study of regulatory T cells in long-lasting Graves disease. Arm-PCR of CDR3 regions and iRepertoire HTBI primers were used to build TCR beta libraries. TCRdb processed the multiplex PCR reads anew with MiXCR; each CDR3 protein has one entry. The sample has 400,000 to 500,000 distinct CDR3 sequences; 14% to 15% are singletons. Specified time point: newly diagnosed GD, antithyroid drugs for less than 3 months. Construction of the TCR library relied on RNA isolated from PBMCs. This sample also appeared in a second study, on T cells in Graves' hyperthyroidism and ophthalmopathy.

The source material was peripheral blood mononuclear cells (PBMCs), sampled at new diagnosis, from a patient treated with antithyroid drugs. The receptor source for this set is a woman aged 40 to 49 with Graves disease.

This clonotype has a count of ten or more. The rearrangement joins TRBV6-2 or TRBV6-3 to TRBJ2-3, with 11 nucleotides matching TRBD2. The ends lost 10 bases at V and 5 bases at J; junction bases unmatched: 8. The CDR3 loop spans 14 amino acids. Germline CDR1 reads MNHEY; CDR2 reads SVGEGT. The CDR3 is CAIAGLAAVDTQYF. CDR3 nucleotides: TGTGCCATCGCGGGACTAGCGGCGGTAGATACGCAGTATTTT.

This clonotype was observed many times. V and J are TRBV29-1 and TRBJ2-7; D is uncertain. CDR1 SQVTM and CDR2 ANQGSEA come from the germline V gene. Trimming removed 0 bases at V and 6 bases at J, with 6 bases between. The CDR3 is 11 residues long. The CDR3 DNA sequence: TGCAGCGTTGAAGATCTGGCCGAGCAGTACTTC. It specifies CSVEDLAEQYF.

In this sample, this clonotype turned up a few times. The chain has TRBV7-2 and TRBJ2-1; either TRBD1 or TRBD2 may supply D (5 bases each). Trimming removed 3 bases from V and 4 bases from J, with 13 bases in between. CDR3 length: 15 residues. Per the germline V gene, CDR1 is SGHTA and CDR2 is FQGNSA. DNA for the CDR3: TGTGCCAGCAGCTTCGGGGCAGGCTCGTACAATGAGCAGTTCTTC. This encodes CASSFGAGSYNEQFF.

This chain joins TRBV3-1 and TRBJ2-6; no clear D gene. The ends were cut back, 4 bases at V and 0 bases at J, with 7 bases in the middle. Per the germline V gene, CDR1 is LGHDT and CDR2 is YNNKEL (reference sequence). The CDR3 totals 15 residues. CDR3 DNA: TGTGCCAGCAGCCTAGATATCTCTGGGGCCAACGTCCTGACTTTC. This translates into CASSLDISGANVLTF.

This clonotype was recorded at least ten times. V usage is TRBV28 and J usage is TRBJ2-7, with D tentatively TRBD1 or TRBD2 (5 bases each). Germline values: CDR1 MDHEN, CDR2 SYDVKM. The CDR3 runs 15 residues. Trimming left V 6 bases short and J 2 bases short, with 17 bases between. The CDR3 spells CASRKRSGTAYEQYF. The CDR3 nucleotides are TGTGCCAGCAGAAAAAGATCAGGGACGGCCTACGAGCAGTACTTC.

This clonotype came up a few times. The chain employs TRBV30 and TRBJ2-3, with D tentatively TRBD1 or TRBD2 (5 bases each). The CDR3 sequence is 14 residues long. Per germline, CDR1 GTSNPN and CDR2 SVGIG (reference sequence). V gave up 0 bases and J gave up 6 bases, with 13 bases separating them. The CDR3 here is CAWSVWGSLDTQYF. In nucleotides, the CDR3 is TGTGCCTGGAGTGTTTGGGGGTCCCTGGATACGCAGTATTTT.

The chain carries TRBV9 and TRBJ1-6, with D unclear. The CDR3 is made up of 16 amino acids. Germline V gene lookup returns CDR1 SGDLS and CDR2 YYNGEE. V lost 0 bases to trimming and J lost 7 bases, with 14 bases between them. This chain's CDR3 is CASSVEGTGGNSPLHF. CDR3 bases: TGTGCCAGCAGCGTAGAAGGAACGGGCGGAAATTCACCCCTCCACTTT.

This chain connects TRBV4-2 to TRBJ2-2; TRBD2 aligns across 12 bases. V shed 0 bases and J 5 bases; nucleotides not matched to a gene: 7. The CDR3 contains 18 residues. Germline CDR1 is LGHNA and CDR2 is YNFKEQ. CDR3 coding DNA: TGTGCCAGCAGCCAAGATCGGCTAGCGGGAGGGGGTACCGGGGAGCTGTTTTTT. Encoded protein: CASSQDRLAGGGTGELFF.